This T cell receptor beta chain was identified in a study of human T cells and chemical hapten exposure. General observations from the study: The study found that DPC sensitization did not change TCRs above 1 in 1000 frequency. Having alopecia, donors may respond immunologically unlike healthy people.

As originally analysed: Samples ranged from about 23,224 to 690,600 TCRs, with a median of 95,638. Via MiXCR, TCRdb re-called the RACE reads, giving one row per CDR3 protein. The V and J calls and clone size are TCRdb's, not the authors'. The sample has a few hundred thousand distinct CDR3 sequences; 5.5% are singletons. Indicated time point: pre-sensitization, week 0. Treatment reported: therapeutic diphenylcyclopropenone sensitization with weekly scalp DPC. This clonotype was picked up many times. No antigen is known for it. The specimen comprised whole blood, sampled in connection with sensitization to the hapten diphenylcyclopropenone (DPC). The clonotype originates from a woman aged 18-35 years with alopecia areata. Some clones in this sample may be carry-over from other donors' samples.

DNA for the CDR3: TGTGCCAGCAGCTCAGGTGTCTCTGGAAACACCATATATTTT. Protein sequence: CASSSGVSGNTIYF. The chain recombines TRBV7-2 with TRBJ1-3; D is uncertain. Germline values: CDR1 SGHTA, CDR2 FQGNSA. The CDR3 extends over 14 amino acids. V lost 4 bases and J 0 bases, leaving 7 bases between the germline ends. Together with reference TRBV7-2 and TRBJ1-3, the CDR3 gives the full variable domain: GAGVSQSPSNKVTEKGKDVELRCDPISGHTALYWYRQSLGQGLEFLIYFQGNSAPDKSGLPSDRFSAERTGGSVSTLTIQRTQQEDSAVYLCASSSGVSGNTIYFGEGSWLTVV.